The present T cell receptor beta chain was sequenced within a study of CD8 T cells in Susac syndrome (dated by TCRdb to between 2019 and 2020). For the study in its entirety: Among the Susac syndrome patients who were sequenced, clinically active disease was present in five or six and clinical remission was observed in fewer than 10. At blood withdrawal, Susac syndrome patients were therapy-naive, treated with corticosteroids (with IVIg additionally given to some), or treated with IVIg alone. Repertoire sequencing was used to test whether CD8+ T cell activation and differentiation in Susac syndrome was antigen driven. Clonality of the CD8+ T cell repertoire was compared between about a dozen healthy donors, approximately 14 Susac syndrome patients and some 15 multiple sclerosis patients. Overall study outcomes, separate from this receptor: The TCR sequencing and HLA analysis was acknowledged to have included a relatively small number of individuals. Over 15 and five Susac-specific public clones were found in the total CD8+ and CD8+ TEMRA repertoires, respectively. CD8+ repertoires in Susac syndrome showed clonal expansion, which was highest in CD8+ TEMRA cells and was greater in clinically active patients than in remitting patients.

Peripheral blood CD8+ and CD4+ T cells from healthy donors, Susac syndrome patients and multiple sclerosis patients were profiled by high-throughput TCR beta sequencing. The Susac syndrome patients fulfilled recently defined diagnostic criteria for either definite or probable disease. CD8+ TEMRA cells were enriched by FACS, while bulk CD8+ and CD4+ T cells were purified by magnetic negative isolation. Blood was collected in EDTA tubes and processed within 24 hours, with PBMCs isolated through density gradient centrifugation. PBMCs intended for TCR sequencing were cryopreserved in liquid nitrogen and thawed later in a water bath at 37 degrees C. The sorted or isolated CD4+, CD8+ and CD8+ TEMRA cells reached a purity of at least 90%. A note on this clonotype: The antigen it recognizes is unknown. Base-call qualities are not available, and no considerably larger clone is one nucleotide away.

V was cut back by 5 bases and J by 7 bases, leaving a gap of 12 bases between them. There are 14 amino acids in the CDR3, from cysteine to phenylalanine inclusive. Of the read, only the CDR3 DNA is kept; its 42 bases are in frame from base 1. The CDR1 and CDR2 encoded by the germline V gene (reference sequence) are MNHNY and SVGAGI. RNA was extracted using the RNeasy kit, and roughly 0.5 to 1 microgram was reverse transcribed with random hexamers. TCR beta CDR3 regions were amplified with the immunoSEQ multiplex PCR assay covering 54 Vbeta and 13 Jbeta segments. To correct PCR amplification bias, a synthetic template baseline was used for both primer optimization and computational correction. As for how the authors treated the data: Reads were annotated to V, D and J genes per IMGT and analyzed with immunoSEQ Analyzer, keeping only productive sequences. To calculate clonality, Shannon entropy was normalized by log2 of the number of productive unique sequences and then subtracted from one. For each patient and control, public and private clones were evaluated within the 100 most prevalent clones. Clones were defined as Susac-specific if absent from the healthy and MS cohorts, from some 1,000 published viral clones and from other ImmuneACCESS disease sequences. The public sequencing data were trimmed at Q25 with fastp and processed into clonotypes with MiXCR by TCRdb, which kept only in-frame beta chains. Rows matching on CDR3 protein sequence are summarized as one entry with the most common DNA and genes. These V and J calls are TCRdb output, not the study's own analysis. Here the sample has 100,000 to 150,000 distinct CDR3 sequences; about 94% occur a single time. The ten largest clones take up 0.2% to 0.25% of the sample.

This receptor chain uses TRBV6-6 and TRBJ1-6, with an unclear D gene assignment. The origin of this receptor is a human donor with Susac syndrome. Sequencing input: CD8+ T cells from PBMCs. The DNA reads TGTGCCAGCAGTCCTACGTGGGTAAATTCACCCCTCCACTTT. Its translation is CASSPTWVNSPLHF.